This T cell receptor beta chain emerged from a study of cytomegalovirus exposure and HLA in healthy donors. Overall study context: HLA-typed donors were the source of about 85 million unique TCRs held in an early data release. The study's findings and limits: It was taken for granted in presence/absence analyses that sequencing depth across donors was roughly uniform. A later analysis showed that HLA-associated TCR beta chains had undergone more clonal expansion than equally common others.

It was with 60 Vbeta and 13 Jbeta primers that the PCR ran. Method: immunoSEQ multiplex PCR; TCRdb's copy keeps in-frame clones and lacks some. This table has 110,000 to 150,000 clones, roughly three quarters appearing once. The donors gave bone marrow, and they were healthy. This clone has just a few counts. The antigen remains unidentified. Sequenced input: PBMCs. The sequence was collected from a woman between 50 and 59 years old in good health and CMV-seronegative.

The CDR3 protein is CASSLAGSKGELFF. CDR3 nucleotide sequence: TGCGCCAGCAGCTTGGCCGGGAGTAAAGGGGAACTGTTTTTT. The rearrangement uses TRBV5-1 and TRBJ1-4, with D possibly being TRBD1 (5 bases). In germline, CDR1 is SGHRS, CDR2 YFSETQ. Trimming stripped 0 bases from V and 12 bases from J, with 15 bases between. The CDR3 has 14 residues.